This T cell receptor (beta chain) was sequenced during a study of T cell responses to AZD1222 COVID-19 vaccine. At the level of the study: Combined were second doses at about 4 or about 12 weeks. Study findings and constraints: The repertoires were collected only after the peak T cell response. Baseline seropositives among AZD1222 recipients totaled only 6 or 7.

There are 14 residues in the CDR3. Trimming pared 3 bases from V and 8 bases from J, leaving 16 bases between. Looked up from germline, CDR1 is MDHEN and CDR2 is SYDVKM. Data came from immunoSEQ multiplex PCR; TCRdb stores just in-frame clones and leaves some out. The sample shows 95,000 to 100,000 clones, 86% of them seen only once. With regard to this clone: The antigen is not known.

Sequenced here: peripheral blood, sampled on day 0 of AZD1222 vaccination. V gene TRBV28 combines with J gene TRBJ1-1, with D tentatively TRBD1 (6 bases). The receptor comes from an adult in good health. CDR3 amino acids: CASSFGGGTLEAFF. CDR3 DNA sequence: TGTGCCAGCAGTTTCGGGGGGGGCACCCTCGAAGCTTTCTTT.